One and the same sample provided the 13 T cell receptor beta chains below, sequenced in a study of PD-1 blockade in classical Hodgkin lymphoma. Sequenced by immunoSEQ multiplex PCR; TCRdb stores in-frame clones only, minus some. The table lists about 15,000 clones, about 71% of them singletons. Time point denoted: cycle 4 day 1 (C4D1), after around six weeks of nivolumab. Every patient was affected by relapse after autologous stem cell transplantation, while exposure to brentuximab vedotin was not uniform. The specimen comprised peripheral blood mononuclear cells (PBMCs), sampled before the fourth cycle of nivolumab. All receptors come from a human donor with classical Hodgkin lymphoma.

This clone was seen only a few times. The chain joins TRBV10-3 to TRBJ2-7, with D perhaps matching TRBD1 (5 bases). The length of the CDR3 is 12 residues. Trimming took 4 bases from V and 1 from J, leaving 5 bases between them. The germline V gene has CDR1 ENHRY and CDR2 SYGVKD. CDR3 loop: CAISGQSYEQYF. CDR3 DNA: TGTGCCATCAGTGGACAGTCCTACGAGCAGTACTTC.

The chain couples TRBV2 to TRBJ2-2; possibly TRBD2 for D (6 bases). Germline V gene lookup returns CDR1 SNHLY and CDR2 FYNNEI. V was trimmed by 4 bases and J by 6 bases, leaving 9 bases between them. The CDR3 extends over 13 amino acids. The CDR3 here is CASSVGEAGELFF. The CDR3 DNA sequence: TGTGCCAGCAGTGTTGGGGAGGCCGGGGAGCTGTTTTTT.

The rearrangement links TRBV6-4 to TRBJ2-7; D is perhaps TRBD2 (6 bases). The CDR3 loop spans 13 amino acids. From germline, CDR1 is MRHNA and CDR2 SNTAGT. V gave up 0 bases and J gave up 5 bases, with 8 bases separating them. The CDR3 sequence is CASSDSPGDEQYF. The DNA for the CDR3 is TGTGCCAGCAGTGACTCCCCGGGGGACGAGCAGTACTTC.

This clone rates as medium-sized (0.01 to 0.1%). The V call is TRBV6-1, the J call TRBJ1-6, with TRBD1 matching 9 bases. V lost 3 bases to trimming and J lost 9 bases; unmatched junction nucleotides: 6. The CDR3 length is 15 residues. The germline V gene encodes CDR1 MNHNS and CDR2 SASEGT. The CDR3 DNA reads as TGTGCCAGCAGTGATTTGACAGGGGGGGGTTCACCCCTCCACTTT. It encodes CASSDLTGGGSPLHF.

This chain's CDR3 is CASSARTGYTGELFF. In nucleotides, the CDR3 is TGTGCCAGTAGTGCAAGGACAGGGTACACCGGGGAGCTGTTTTTT. The chain uses TRBV19 and TRBJ2-2; 8 bases are a match to TRBD1. The CDR3 extends over 15 amino acids. Germline CDR1 LNHDA, CDR2 SQIVND (reference sequence). V trimming: 5 bases; J trimming: 3 bases; junction bases outside the gene matches: 5.

The rearrangement links TRBV5-1 to TRBJ2-5; maybe TRBD2 (6 bases). The J call may be incorrect, as the DNA end agrees better with TRBJ2-7. The CDR3 is 16 amino acids. Germline V CDR1 and CDR2: SGHRS, YFSETQ. The CDR3 loop is CASSLGSVGGSGEQYF. The CDR3 DNA is TGCGCCAGCAGCTTGGGGTCGGTGGGAGGTTCGGGCGAGCAGTACTTC.

The chain couples TRBV7-8 to TRBJ2-7; D is perhaps TRBD2 (6 bases). CDR3 length equals 13 residues. Germline V lookup: CDR1 SGHVS, CDR2 FQNEAQ. The V end was cut by 5 bases, the J end by 0 bases, with 8 bases between. In DNA, the CDR3 is TGTGCCAGCAGCGCCGGGAGCTCCTACGAGCAGTACTTC. Protein product: CASSAGSSYEQYF.

The chain recombines TRBV6-6 with TRBJ1-1; possibly TRBD1 for D (5 bases). Germline CDR1 MNHNY, CDR2 SVGAGI (reference sequence). The CDR3 consists of 14 residues. Trimming stripped 2 bases from V and 3 bases from J, with 10 bases between. CDR3 nucleotide sequence: TGTGCCAGCAGTTACCCCAGGGAGGACACTGAAGCTTTCTTT. Its translation: CASSYPREDTEAFF.

The gene calls are TRBV19 and TRBJ2-3; 7 bases match TRBD1. The CDR3 is made up of 13 amino acids. Per germline, CDR1 LNHDA and CDR2 SQIVND (reference sequence). The V and J ends lost 11 bases and 4 bases, in that order; junction bases with no gene match: 9. The DNA of the CDR3 is TGTGCCTGCTCCGACAGGGCGCCAGATACGCAGTATTTT. Translating gives CACSDRAPDTQYF. The variable domain in full, with the rest retrieved from reference TRBV19 and TRBJ2-3, is DGGITQSPKYLFRKEGQNVTLSCEQNLNHDAMYWYRQDPGQGLRLIYYSQIVNDFQKGDIAEGYSVSREKKESFPLTVTSAQKNPTAFYLCACSDRAPDTQYFGPGTRLTVL.

This chain links TRBV4-1 with TRBJ2-1, with D possibly being TRBD1 or TRBD2 (6 bases each). The CDR3 runs to 15 residues. Per germline, CDR1 MGHRA and CDR2 YSYEKL. Trimming shortened V by 0 bases and J by 8 bases, and 14 bases separated the two germline ends. Written as DNA, the CDR3 is TGCGCCAGCAGCCAAGATTCGACGGAGGGGGATGAGCAGTTCTTC. Translating gives CASSQDSTEGDEQFF.

CDR3 loop: CASSIRDTPYTF. In DNA, the CDR3 is TGTGCCAGCAGCATCCGGGACACCCCCTACACCTTC. The V and J genes are TRBV5-6 and TRBJ1-2; the D gene is possibly TRBD1 (6 bases). The CDR3 is 12 amino acids. Deletions cut 4 bases from V and 10 bases from J, with 14 bases between. Germline values: CDR1 SGHDT, CDR2 YYEEEE.

This clone has a handful of counts. The chain combines TRBV10-1 with TRBJ1-2; D is uncertain. This CDR3 comprises 16 residues. Between the trimmed V and J ends, which lost 0 bases and 0 bases, there was a span of 11 bases. CDR1 is WNHNN, CDR2 SYGVQD, per germline (reference sequence). This CDR3 is CASSESQSLSNYGYTF. The CDR3 DNA reads TGCGCCAGCAGTGAGTCTCAATCCTTATCTAACTATGGCTACACCTTC.

The CDR3: CASSLLAGGPSIDTQYF. The CDR3 nucleotides are TGTGCCAGCAGCTTGCTAGCGGGAGGGCCGAGTATAGATACGCAGTATTTT. V usage is TRBV7-6 and J usage is TRBJ2-3, with 12 bases identical to TRBD2. The CDR3 sequence is 17 residues long. Germline values: CDR1 SGHVS, CDR2 FNYEAQ. J gave up 5 bases and V 3 bases, and 9 bases lay outside the gene matches.